This T cell receptor (beta chain) came from a study of OX40 agonist ivuxolimab in advanced cancers. On cycle 4 day 1 and cycle 7 day 1, as well as at baseline, blood was sampled. Study-wide results and caveats: CD8+ T cells averaged more expanded clones than CD4+.

TCRdb keeps only in-frame clones here, not all; method: immunoSEQ multiplex PCR. The table shows 75,000 to 100,000 clones, with 84% occurring only once. Concerning this clone: What it recognizes is unknown.

Germline V gives CDR1 SGHVS, CDR2 FNYEAQ. CDR3 length: 12 residues. Deletions cut 4 bases from V and 8 bases from J, with 9 bases between. V is TRBV7-6 and J is TRBJ2-1; D unresolved. Specimen: CD4+ or CD8+ T cells sorted from blood, collected in a trial of the OX40 agonist ivuxolimab. The receptor comes from an adult with an advanced solid tumor such as melanoma, head and neck, liver or kidney cancer. The CDR3, as DNA: TGTGCCAGCAGCTCCCCCTTCCATGAGCAGTTCTTC. This gives the protein CASSSPFHEQFF.